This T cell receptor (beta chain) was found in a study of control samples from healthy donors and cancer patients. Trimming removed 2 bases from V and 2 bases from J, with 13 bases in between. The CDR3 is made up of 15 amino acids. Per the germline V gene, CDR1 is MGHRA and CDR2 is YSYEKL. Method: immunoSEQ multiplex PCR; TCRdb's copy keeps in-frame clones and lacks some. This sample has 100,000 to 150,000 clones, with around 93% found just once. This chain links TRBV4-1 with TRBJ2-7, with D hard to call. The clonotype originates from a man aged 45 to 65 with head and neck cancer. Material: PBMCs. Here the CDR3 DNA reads TGCGCCAGCAGCCAACCGGGCCCCTCGGCCTACGAGCAGTACTTC. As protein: CASSQPGPSAYEQYF.